This T cell receptor beta chain came from a study of persistence of HIV-infected CD4 T cells. Remarks on this clone: Its specificity is unknown.

The immunoSEQ assay was version 4, run in survey mode. Profiled with immunoSEQ multiplex PCR; TCRdb holds only in-frame clones, not every one. The sample carries tens of thousands of clones, about 81% recorded once. Cells were stimulated with CMV-infected fibroblast lysates at 10 ug/mL. CD40L-negative CD69-negative CD45RO-high memory CD4+ T cells were sorted as populations depleted of antigen-responding cells. This receptor was identified in an adult man with HIV who was CMV-seropositive. Sequences were derived from CD4+ T cells sorted from PBMCs after approximately 18-hour stimulation, sampled from a patient who received antiretroviral therapy.

The CDR3 coding sequence is TGTGCCAGCAGTGAAAAGGACAGGGGCGATACGCAGTATTTT. Translated, it gives CASSEKDRGDTQYF. The chain recombines TRBV6-1 with TRBJ2-3, with 9 bases aligning to TRBD1. CDR1 and CDR2 (germline): MNHNS, SASEGT. The trim removed 2 bases at V and 6 bases at J, leaving 3 bases unmatched. The CDR3 sequence is 14 residues long.